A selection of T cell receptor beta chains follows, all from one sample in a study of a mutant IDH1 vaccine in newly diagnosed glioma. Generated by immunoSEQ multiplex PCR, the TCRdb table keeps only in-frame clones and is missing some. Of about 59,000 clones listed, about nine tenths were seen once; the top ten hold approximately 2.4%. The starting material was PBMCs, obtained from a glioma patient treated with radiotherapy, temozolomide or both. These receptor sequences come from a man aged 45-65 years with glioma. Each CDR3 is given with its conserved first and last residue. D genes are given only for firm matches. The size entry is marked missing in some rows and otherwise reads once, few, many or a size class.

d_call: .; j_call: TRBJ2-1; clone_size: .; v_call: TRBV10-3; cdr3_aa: CAISESRGEQFF; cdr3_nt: TGTGCCATCAGTGAGTCTCGGGGTGAGCAGTTCTTC
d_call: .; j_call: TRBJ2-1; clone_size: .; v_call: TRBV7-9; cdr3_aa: CASSPTAEQFF; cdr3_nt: TGTGCCAGCAGTCCGACCGCTGAGCAGTTCTTC
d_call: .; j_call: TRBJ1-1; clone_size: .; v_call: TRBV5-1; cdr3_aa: CASSLAGHPNTEAFF; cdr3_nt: TGCGCCAGCAGCTTGGCCGGACATCCGAACACTGAAGCTTTCTTT
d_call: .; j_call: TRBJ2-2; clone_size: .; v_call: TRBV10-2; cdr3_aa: CASSESPGTGELFF; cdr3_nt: TGCGCCAGCAGTGAGTCGCCGGGGACCGGGGAGCTGTTTTTT
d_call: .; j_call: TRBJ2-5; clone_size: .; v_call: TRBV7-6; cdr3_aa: CASSLNAIQETQYF; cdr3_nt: TGTGCCAGCAGCTTAAATGCGATCCAAGAGACCCAGTACTTC
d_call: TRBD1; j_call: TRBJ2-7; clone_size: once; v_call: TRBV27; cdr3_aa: CASREVGDSSYEQYF; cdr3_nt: TGTGCCAGCCGCGAGGTGGGGGACAGCTCCTACGAGCAGTACTTC
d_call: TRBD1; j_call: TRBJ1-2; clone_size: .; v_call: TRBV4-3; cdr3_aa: CASSLTGHGYTF; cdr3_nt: TGCGCCAGCAGCCTGACAGGGCATGGCTACACCTTC
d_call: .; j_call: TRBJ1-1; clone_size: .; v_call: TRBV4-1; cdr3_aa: CASSRGRAEAFF; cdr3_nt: TGCGCCAGCAGCCGGGGGAGGGCTGAAGCTTTCTTT
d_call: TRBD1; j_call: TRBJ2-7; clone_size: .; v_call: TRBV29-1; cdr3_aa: CSVAGQGGYEQYF; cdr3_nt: TGCAGCGTTGCGGGACAGGGAGGCTACGAGCAGTACTTC
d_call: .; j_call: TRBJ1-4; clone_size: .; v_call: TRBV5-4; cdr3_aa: CASSSRGRTNEKLFF; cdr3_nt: TGTGCCAGCAGCTCCCGAGGAAGGACTAATGAAAAACTGTTTTTT
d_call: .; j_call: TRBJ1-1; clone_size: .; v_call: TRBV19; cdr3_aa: CASSRNTEAFF; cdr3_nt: TGTGCCAGTAGTAGGAACACTGAAGCTTTCTTT
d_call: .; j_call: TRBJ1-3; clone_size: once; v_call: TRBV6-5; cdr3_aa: CASSSQGLRSGNTIYF; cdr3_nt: TGTGCCAGCAGTTCCCAGGGCTTACGATCCGGAAACACCATATATTTT
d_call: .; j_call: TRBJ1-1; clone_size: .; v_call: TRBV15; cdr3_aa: CATATGNTEAFF; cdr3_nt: TGTGCCACCGCAACAGGGAACACTGAAGCTTTCTTT
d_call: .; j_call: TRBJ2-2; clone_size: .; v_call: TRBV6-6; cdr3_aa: CASSSDRGTGELFF; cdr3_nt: TGTGCCAGCAGTTCAGACAGAGGCACCGGGGAGCTGTTTTTT
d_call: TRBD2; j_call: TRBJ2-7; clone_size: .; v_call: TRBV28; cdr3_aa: CASRPRGGYEQYF; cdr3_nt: TGTGCCAGCCGGCCGCGGGGGGGGTACGAGCAGTACTTC
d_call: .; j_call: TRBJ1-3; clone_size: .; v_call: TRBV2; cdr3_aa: CASSEGGTTSGNTIYF; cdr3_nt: TGTGCCAGCAGTGAGGGGGGGACTACCTCTGGAAACACCATATATTTT
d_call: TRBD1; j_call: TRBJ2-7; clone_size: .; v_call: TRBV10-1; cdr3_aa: CASSDTGTALSEQYF; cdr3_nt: TGCGCCAGCAGTGATACCGGGACAGCCCTCTCCGAGCAGTACTTC
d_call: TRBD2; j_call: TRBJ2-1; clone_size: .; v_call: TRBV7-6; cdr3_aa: CASSLALAGEGHEQFF; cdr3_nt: TGTGCCAGCAGCTTAGCGTTAGCGGGAGAAGGCCATGAGCAGTTCTTC
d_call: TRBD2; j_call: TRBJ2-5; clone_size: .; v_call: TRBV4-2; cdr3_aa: CASSQGDASGDQYQETQYF; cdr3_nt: TGTGCCAGCAGCCAAGGGGATGCTAGCGGGGACCAGTACCAAGAGACCCAGTACTTC
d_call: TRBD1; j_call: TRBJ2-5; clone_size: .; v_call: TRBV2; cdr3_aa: CASAGDSQETQYF; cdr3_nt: TGTGCCAGCGCTGGGGACAGTCAAGAGACCCAGTACTTC
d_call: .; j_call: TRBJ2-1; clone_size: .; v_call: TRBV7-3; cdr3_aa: CASSLRVGTSNWDIVPIAEGEQFF; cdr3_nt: TGTGCCAGCAGCTTAAGGGTCGGGACAAGCAATTGGGACATTGTCCCGATAGCGGAGGGTGAGCAGTTCTTC
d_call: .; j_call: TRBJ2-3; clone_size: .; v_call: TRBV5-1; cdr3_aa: CASSLADTQYF; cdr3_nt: TGCGCCAGCAGCTTGGCAGATACGCAGTATTTT
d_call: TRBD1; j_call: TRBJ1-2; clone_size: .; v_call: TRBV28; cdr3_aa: CASSPPTGIYTF; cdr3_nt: TGTGCCAGCAGTCCTCCGACAGGGATCTACACCTTC